This T cell receptor (beta chain) was sequenced in a study of blood T cell repertoires in COVID-19. The germline V gene has CDR1 LNHNV and CDR2 YYDKDF (reference sequence). V lost 5 bases to trimming and J lost 3 bases; unmatched junction nucleotides: 7. The CDR3 runs to 15 residues. Data came from immunoSEQ multiplex PCR; TCRdb stores just in-frame clones and leaves some out. The sample has just under 70,000 clones, 86% seen once; the top ten hold roughly 8.8%. In its sample, this clone was seen once. The sample consisted of peripheral blood. The receptor was isolated from a man between 25 and 39 years old with acute or convalescent COVID-19. V and J are TRBV15 and TRBJ2-1; 7 bases align to TRBD1. The CDR3, as DNA: TGTGCCACCAGCGGGAGCCGGGACAGCTACAATGAGCAGTTCTTC. Amino acids: CATSGSRDSYNEQFF.